This is a list of T cell receptor beta chains from one sample in a study of human T cells and chemical hapten exposure. TCRdb reprocessed the 5' RACE reads with MiXCR, giving one entry per CDR3 protein. The sample consists of roughly 110,000 distinct CDR3 sequences, approximately 20% of them appearing once. These receptors originate from a human donor in good health. The conserved cysteine and the conserved F or W are not part of the CDR3 here. The order of the fields is CDR3 length, V gene, CDR3 protein.

14,TRBV12-3/TRBV12-4,ASTLSKRLPYNEQF
12,TRBV7-9,ASSPPSVAGEQY
12,TRBV6-1,ASSPGSVGTEAF
15,TRBV27,ASSLGVFPPSTDTQY
13,TRBV15,ATSREREPYNEQF
14,TRBV24-1,ATSDGGDPSTDTQY
11,TRBV11-2,ASSPRAQVEAF
16,TRBV4-1,ASSQAVFTTGRPGEQY
14,TRBV5-1,ASSPLPGTGIETQY
11,TRBV18,ASSPGTNTEAF
13,TRBV10-3,AISDTKKVENIQY
12,TRBV2,ASRGTGGIYGYT
13,TRBV3-1,ASSQELPKFDEQF
13,TRBV28,ASTEGGTGDQPQH
14,TRBV6-1,ASRVSSGLAYNEQF
10,TRBV5-6,ASRREGYEQY
11,TRBV2,ASRTVPGGTQY
16,TRBV11-2,ASSSLSGRAAGANVLT
11,TRBV29-1,SAAVDSTDTQY
15,TRBV29-1,SVDAVLAGGTYNEQF
13,TRBV28,ASSDPGVGRNEQF
13,TRBV7-6,ASSLVGLSNEKLF
13,TRBV28,ASSRSFPGATEAF
11,TRBV7-2,ASSKYGADTQY
13,TRBV28,ASRRLLGGSGTQY
13,TRBV14,ASSQQTGGAKKLF
9,TRBV7-9,ASSPAEKLF
13,TRBV6-5,ASSSVGYSGNTIY
12,TRBV30,AWKRGAAATEAF
12,TRBV5-4,ASSLTTRTDTQY
14,TRBV12-3/TRBV12-4,ASSLQGGLRNQPQH
15,TRBV7-3,ASSPRASGIVDNEQF
13,TRBV20-1,SASRVGLKEETQY
11,TRBV5-1,ASSSRGGYEQY
13,TRBV25-1,ASAGLAGGRNEQF
13,TRBV21-1,ASSKRDEEDTEAF
13,TRBV6-1,ASTGTGSSGNTIY
12,TRBV27,ASSLRRKSNEQY
15,TRBV25-1,ASSEWGLAVPRDTQY